Reported below is one TCR beta chain. Antigen specificity is unknown. TCRdb independently ran MiXCR on the reads; one entry per CDR3 protein. Among 400,000 to 600,000 distinct CDR3 sequences listed, about two fifths were seen once. The sample comes from a study of T cell repertoires in cytomegalovirus infection. Trimming removed 9 bases from V and 8 bases from J; junction bases left unmatched: 7. The CDR3 sequence is 14 residues long. Germline V gives CDR1 MNHNS, CDR2 SASEGT. This chain links TRBV6-1 with TRBJ2-1, with 13 nucleotides matching TRBD2. Sample: cultured PBMCs, taken from culture after CMV antigen stimulation. This receptor was identified in a human donor in good health (CMV status not recorded). Some clones in this sample may be carry-over from other donors' samples. The CDR3 DNA sequence: TGTGCCAGTGTACTAGCGGGAGGGCCTGATGAGCAGTTCTTC. As protein: CASVLAGGPDEQFF.